Each of the 19 T cell receptor beta chains below was sequenced from the same sample in a study of T cells after yellow fever vaccination. TCRdb processed the 5' RACE reads anew with MiXCR; each CDR3 protein has one entry. The sample yields 250,000 to 400,000 distinct CDR3 sequences, about 4% seen once. This specimen consisted of PBMCs, obtained 5 days after the yellow fever booster vaccination. These receptors were collected from a man aged 18 to 35 who received the YFV17D yellow fever vaccine.

V gene TRBV5-1 combines with J gene TRBJ1-3; D might be TRBD1 (6 bases). In germline, CDR1 is SGHRS, CDR2 YFSETQ. The CDR3 spans 15 residues. V shed 0 bases and J shed 0 bases, with 7 bases lying between them. The CDR3 region has the DNA TGCGCCAGCAGCTTGGGGACAGTCTCTGGAAACACCATATATTTT. It codes for CASSLGTVSGNTIYF.

This clonotype was observed at least ten times. This chain joins TRBV4-3 and TRBJ1-1, with no clear D. The CDR3 sequence is 14 residues long. V dropped 1 base and J dropped 5 bases, with 11 bases sitting between them. Germline-derived CDR1 and CDR2 are LGHNA and YSLEER. Here the CDR3 reads CASSQVRRGTEAFF. CDR3 coding DNA: TGCGCCAGCAGCCAAGTTAGGCGTGGGACTGAAGCTTTCTTT.

This clonotype has just a few counts. The chain uses TRBV10-3 and TRBJ1-2; possibly TRBD1 for D (5 bases). The V end lost 3 bases, the J end lost 8 bases, and 10 bases lay between the germline ends. The length of the CDR3 is 12 residues. Germline loops: CDR1 ENHRY, CDR2 SYGVKD. This CDR3 reads CAISDPGGGYTF. Here the CDR3 DNA reads TGTGCCATCAGTGATCCGGGGGGAGGCTACACCTTC.

The chain links TRBV20-1 to TRBJ1-2; 9 positions match TRBD1. CDR3 length equals 15 residues. In germline, CDR1 is DFQATT, CDR2 SNEGSKA (reference sequence). J lost 8 bases, V lost 3 bases, and 13 bases had no gene match. For the CDR3, the DNA is TGCAGTGCTAGGGATGCGGACAGGGGACCCCTAGGCTACACCTTC. It encodes CSARDADRGPLGYTF.

This clonotype was detected only a few times. The chain employs TRBV7-9 and TRBJ1-3, with no clear D. The CDR3 totals 19 residues. Germline V lookup: CDR1 SEHNR, CDR2 FQNEAQ (reference sequence). Trimming left V 1 base short and J 0 bases short, with 19 bases between. CDR3 nucleotides: TGTGCCAGCAGCTTAGATCCCCTCGGACGTCGAAGCTCTGGAAACACCATATATTTT. Its translation: CASSLDPLGRRSSGNTIYF.

This clonotype was counted a few times. One end of the junction fails to match germline, which may point to a read error. This chain joins TRBV3-1 and TRBJ1-1; 7 bases match TRBD1. CDR1 and CDR2 (germline): LGHDT, YNNKEL (reference sequence). The CDR3 extends over 14 amino acids. CDR3 amino acids: CASSQVQGNAEAFF. DNA of the CDR3: TGTGCCAGCAGCCAGGTACAGGGGAACGCTGAAGCTTTCTTT.

This clonotype appeared many times. The chain combines TRBV20-1 with TRBJ2-7; 8 nucleotides align to TRBD1. V was pared by 0 bases and J by 4 bases, with 8 bases of the junction left unmatched. The germline CDR1 and CDR2 sequences are DFQATT and SNEGSKA (reference sequence). This CDR3 contains 15 residues. CDR3 bases: TGCAGTGCTAGAGACGCGAGACAGGGGTCTTACGAGCAGTACGTC. Translating it yields CSARDARQGSYEQYV.

This clonotype was observed a few times. CDR3 residues: CSARDEAGRYTGELFF. As DNA, the CDR3 is TGCAGTGCTAGAGATGAGGCAGGGAGGTACACCGGGGAGCTGTTTTTT. The chain carries TRBV20-1 and TRBJ2-2, with a possible D match to TRBD2 (6 bases). Trimming took off 0 bases at V and 3 bases at J, with 14 bases between the two ends. The CDR3 is 16 amino acids. The germline V gene has CDR1 DFQATT and CDR2 SNEGSKA (reference sequence).

This clonotype was observed many times. The chain joins TRBV7-3 to TRBJ2-3; 7 nucleotides align to TRBD2. This CDR3 region has 16 residues. V was pared by 5 bases and J by 6 bases, with 14 bases of the junction left unmatched. Germline V gene lookup returns CDR1 SGHTA and CDR2 FQGTGA. CDR3 sequence: CASSHPPGGGLDTQYF. For the CDR3, the DNA is TGTGCCAGCAGCCACCCCCCTGGCGGGGGACTCGATACGCAGTATTTT.

The rearrangement links TRBV20-1 to TRBJ2-5, with TRBD1 matching over 8 bases. This CDR3 is built from 14 residues. With V trimmed by 3 bases and J by 5 bases, 8 bases remained unmatched. CDR1 DFQATT and CDR2 SNEGSKA come from the germline V gene (reference sequence). CDR3 sequence (DNA): TGCAGTGCTAGGGCAGGGGGCGTGGGCGAGACCCAGTACTTC. Its protein product is CSARAGGVGETQYF.

This clonotype was counted at least ten times. The gene calls are TRBV29-1 and TRBJ1-2; 9 bases agree with TRBD1. The CDR3 totals 12 residues. CDR1 is SQVTM, CDR2 ANQGSEA, per germline. V gave up 5 bases and J gave up 8 bases; unmatched junction bases: 6. The CDR3 DNA sequence: TGCAGCGTTTCACAGGGGGCGTGGGGCTACACCTTC. Translating it yields CSVSQGAWGYTF.

The rearrangement uses TRBV29-1 and TRBJ1-5, with D maybe TRBD1 (6 bases). The CDR3 consists of 14 residues. Per germline, CDR1 SQVTM and CDR2 ANQGSEA. Trimming removed 5 bases at V and 5 bases at J, with 16 bases between. CDR3 coding DNA: TGCAGCGTTTCCCCCGGGGGGGGCGATCAGCCCCAGCATTTT. It codes for CSVSPGGGDQPQHF.

V usage is TRBV6-2 or TRBV6-3 and J usage is TRBJ1-1; D is uncertain. V was trimmed by 7 bases and J by 3 bases, leaving 15 bases between them. The length of the CDR3 is 14 residues. Germline loops: CDR1 MNHEY, CDR2 SVGEGT. CDR3 residues: CASIGPAGYTEAFF. The CDR3 DNA is TGTGCCAGCATTGGCCCCGCCGGATACACTGAAGCTTTCTTT.

This clonotype was counted a few times. This chain joins TRBV5-1 and TRBJ1-6, with no clear D. CDR3 length: 15 residues. V shed 1 base and J shed 9 bases, with 14 bases lying between them. CDR1 and CDR2 (germline): SGHRS, YFSETQ. In nucleotides, the CDR3 is TGCGCCAGCAGCTTGCAGAAGGAAAGAGGTTCACCCCTCCACTTT. Translating gives CASSLQKERGSPLHF.

The sample holds many counts of this clonotype. This sequence joins TRBV20-1 and TRBJ2-1; D remains ambiguous. The CDR3 is 14 amino acids. With 8 bases removed from V and 7 bases from J, the gap between germline ends came to 21 bases. Looked up from germline, CDR1 is DFQATT and CDR2 is SNEGSKA (reference sequence). Here the CDR3 reads CSTQAGPPLNEQFF. DNA of the CDR3: TGCAGTACCCAAGCCGGGCCCCCCTTAAATGAGCAGTTCTTC.

This clonotype turned up a few times. The rearrangement links TRBV7-6 to TRBJ1-2; D is ambiguous. The CDR3 loop spans 15 amino acids. V lost 5 bases and J lost 6, with 19 bases in between. Germline CDR1 SGHVS, CDR2 FNYEAQ. CDR3 in amino acids: CASSLNGMAGHGYTF. Here the CDR3 DNA reads TGTGCCAGCAGCCTGAATGGCATGGCAGGTCATGGCTACACCTTC.

There are a few counts of this clonotype. This chain joins TRBV5-1 and TRBJ2-5, with D tentatively TRBD1 (6 bases). Trimming stripped 0 bases from V and 6 bases from J, with 18 bases between. Germline loops: CDR1 SGHRS, CDR2 YFSETQ. This CDR3 is built from 16 residues. The CDR3 DNA is TGCGCCAGCAGCTTGGCCGACAGGACCGAACAGCAGACCCAGTACTTC. Translating it yields CASSLADRTEQQTQYF.

This clonotype was observed a handful of times. The gene calls are TRBV2 and TRBJ2-3; TRBD2 matches 13 bases. Losses at the gene ends were 5 bases for V and 5 bases for J; bases not matched to a gene: 7. CDR3 length: 16 amino acids. Germline lookup yields CDR1 SNHLY and CDR2 FYNNEI. The CDR3 sequence is CASSSLGLAGIDTQYF. The CDR3 nucleotides are TGTGCCAGCAGTTCGTTGGGACTAGCGGGGATAGATACGCAGTATTTT.

This clonotype appeared a few times. The J gene is TRBJ1-4, the V gene TRBV18; 9 bases match TRBD1. Germline V gene data show CDR1 as KGHSH and CDR2 as LQKENI. V was pared by 6 bases and J by 13 bases, with 9 bases of the junction left unmatched. CDR3 length equals 13 residues. CDR3 protein: CASSPGQGQVLFF. CDR3 DNA sequence: TGTGCCAGCTCGCCGGGACAGGGACAAGTACTGTTTTTT.